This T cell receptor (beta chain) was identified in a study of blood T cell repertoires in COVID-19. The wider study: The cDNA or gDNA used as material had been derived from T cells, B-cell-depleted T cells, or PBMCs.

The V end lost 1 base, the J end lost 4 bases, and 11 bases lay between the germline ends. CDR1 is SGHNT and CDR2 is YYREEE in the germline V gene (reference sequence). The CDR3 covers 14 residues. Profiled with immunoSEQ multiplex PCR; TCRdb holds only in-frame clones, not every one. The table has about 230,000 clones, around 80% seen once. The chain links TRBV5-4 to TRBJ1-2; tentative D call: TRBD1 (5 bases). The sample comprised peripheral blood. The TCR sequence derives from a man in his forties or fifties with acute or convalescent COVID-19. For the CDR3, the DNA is TGTGCCAGCAGCTTGCTTGGGGGGGTCTATGGCTACACCTTC. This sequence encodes CASSLLGGVYGYTF.